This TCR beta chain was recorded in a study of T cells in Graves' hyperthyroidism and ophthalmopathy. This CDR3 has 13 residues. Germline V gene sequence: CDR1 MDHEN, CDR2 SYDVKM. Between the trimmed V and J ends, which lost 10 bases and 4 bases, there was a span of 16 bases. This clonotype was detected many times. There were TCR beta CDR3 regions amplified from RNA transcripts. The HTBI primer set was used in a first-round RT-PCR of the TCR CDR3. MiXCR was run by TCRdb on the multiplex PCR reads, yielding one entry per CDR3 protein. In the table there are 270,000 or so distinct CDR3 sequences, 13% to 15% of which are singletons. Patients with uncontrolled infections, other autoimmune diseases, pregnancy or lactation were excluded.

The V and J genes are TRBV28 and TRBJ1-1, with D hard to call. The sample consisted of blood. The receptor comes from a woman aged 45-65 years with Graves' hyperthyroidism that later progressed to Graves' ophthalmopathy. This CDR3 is CATIRLLGTEAFF. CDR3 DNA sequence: TGTGCCACTATCCGATTGTTGGGCACTGAAGCTTTCTTT.